Each of the 5 T cell receptor beta chains below was sequenced from the same sample in a study of T cell clonality in common variable immunodeficiency. Study outcomes and limitations: Fewer deletions and N-nucleotide insertions were reportedly seen in common variable immunodeficiency TCR beta sequences.

These TCRs' antigens remain unknown. Produced via immunoSEQ multiplex PCR; TCRdb's table is partial and in-frame only. The profile covers just over 20,000 clones, none occurring a single time. The sequenced material came from peripheral blood mononuclear cells. The receptors originated from a human donor with common variable immunodeficiency.

In this sample, this clone turned up many times. The missing CDR3 end, 3 residues past where the read stops, is filled in from the germline J gene. The chain combines TRBV6-2 or TRBV6-3 with TRBJ1-1, with D possibly TRBD1 on 5 matching bases. CDR1 is MNHEY, CDR2 SVGEGT, per germline. This CDR3 spans 16 amino acids. V was trimmed by 2 bases and J by 4 bases, leaving 17 bases between them. The sequenced part of the CDR3 DNA is TGTGCCAGCAGTTACGTTGGGGTGGGGGGAGGCACTGAA. Amino acids: CASSYVGVGGGTE. Given in full, the CDR3 is CASSYVGVGGGTEAFF.

In its sample, this clone was seen many times. Read coverage stops 3 residues before the CDR3 terminus; the germline J gene supplies the remainder. The chain recombines TRBV6-2 or TRBV6-3 with TRBJ1-6; 10 bases are shared with TRBD1. CDR1 and CDR2 from the germline V gene are MNHEY and SVGEGT. The CDR3 is 15 residues long. V lost 0 bases and J lost 10; bases outside the gene matches: 3. The CDR3 protein is CASSYSGTGASPLHF. The part of the CDR3 DNA that was read is TGTGCCAGCAGTTACTCCGGGACAGGGGCCTCACCC.

On this clone itself: The read terminates 3 residues ahead of where the CDR3 ends, so the germline J gene completes it. The chain uses TRBV11-2 and TRBJ2-7; TRBD2 matches at 7 bases. The CDR3 has 15 residues. CDR1 is SGHAT, CDR2 FQNNGV, per germline. J lost 2 bases, V lost 5 bases, and 9 bases had no gene match. The sequenced CDR3 bases are TGTGCCAGCAGCCTCGAGCTGGGGGGGGCCTACGAG. Translation gives CASSLELGGAYE. The whole CDR3 is CASSLELGGAYEQYF.

This clone has only a few counts. The CDR3 end falls 3 residues outside the read, so it is completed with the germline J gene. V gene TRBV11-2 combines with J gene TRBJ2-5, with 11 bases identical to TRBD2. With V trimmed by 5 bases and J by 3 bases, 2 bases remained unmatched. Germline V gene data show CDR1 as SGHAT and CDR2 as FQNNGV. The CDR3 is 14 amino acids. The CDR3 region is CASSISGGEETQYF. The DNA read from the CDR3 is TGTGCCAGCAGCATTAGCGGGGGGGAAGAGACC.

There are many counts of this clone. The DNA ends 3 residues before the CDR3 does, and the rest of the CDR3 is filled in from the germline J gene. The chain recombines TRBV18 with TRBJ2-2, with unresolved D. V lost 1 base, J lost 0 bases, and 12 bases lay in between. The V gene's germline CDR1 is KGHSH and CDR2 LQKENI. The CDR3 sequence is 17 residues long. The chain's CDR3 is CASSPRHPVSNTGELFF. CDR3 DNA, as far as it was read: TGTGCCAGCTCACCACGGCACCCAGTATCGAACACCGGGGAG.